This TCR beta chain was profiled in a study of immune heterogeneity within non-small cell lung tumors. Across the study: Several squamous cell carcinomas, 10 non-squamous carcinomas and 1 not otherwise specified made up the tumors.

With 32 V and 13 J primers, multiplex PCR amplified the TCR beta CDR3. TCRdb ran MiXCR on the multiplex PCR reads and lists one entry per CDR3 protein. This table holds some 5,600 distinct CDR3 sequences, less than 20% found once. Points on this clonotype: Antigen specificity is unknown. A much more abundant neighbour one base away suggests this may be a read error.

Regarding the study as a whole: High-frequency T-cell receptor beta clonotypes differed largely between individual patients.

The CDR3 length is 12 residues. In germline, CDR1 is MNHEY, CDR2 SVGEGT. Bulk tumor genomic DNA, about 570 ng per sample, was the template. Taken during surgery, several biopsies per primary tumor were spaced as far apart as possible within the tumor mass. Patients underwent curative surgery for non-small cell lung cancer (untreated and newly diagnosed). Donors comprised surgical patients with newly diagnosed non-small cell lung cancer, operated on with curative intent. The receptor comes from a man in his forties or fifties with non-small cell lung cancer. Source material: lung tumor tissue. The chain links TRBV6-2 or TRBV6-3 to TRBJ1-1, with D unresolved. The chain's CDR3 is CASSYVGTESFF. The DNA for the CDR3 is TGTGCCAGCAGTTACGTAGGCACTGAATCTTTCTTT.